This is a list of T cell receptor beta chains from one sample in a study of CD8 T cells in ankylosing spondylitis. TCRdb re-analysed the 5' RACE reads in MiXCR, keeping a single row per CDR3 protein. This table holds around 340,000 distinct CDR3 sequences, about 15% found once. Material: blood, either unsorted or a sorted T cell fraction (not recorded which). The receptors were sampled from a male donor with ankylosing spondylitis or in good health (not recorded which). CDR3s include the opening cysteine and the closing phenylalanine or tryptophan. A D gene is named only where the DNA matches it firmly. Not all rows give a size; the values are once, few, many and, for expanded clones, a class.

d_call: TRBD2
clone_size: NA
j_call: TRBJ2-1
v_call: TRBV5-6
cdr3_aa: CASSPPPERGSISSYNEQFF
cdr3_nt: TGTGCCAGCAGCCCGCCCCCGGAGCGGGGGTCGATTAGCTCCTACAATGAGCAGTTCTTC

d_call: NA
clone_size: NA
j_call: TRBJ2-7
v_call: TRBV12-3/TRBV12-4
cdr3_aa: CASSPPVRRVEQYF
cdr3_nt: TGTGCCAGCAGCCCCCCAGTTCGCCGGGTGGAGCAGTACTTC

d_call: NA
clone_size: NA
j_call: TRBJ2-2
v_call: TRBV24-1
cdr3_aa: CATRQGNTGELFF
cdr3_nt: TGTGCCACCAGACAGGGGAACACCGGGGAGCTGTTTTTT

d_call: NA
clone_size: many
j_call: TRBJ2-2
v_call: TRBV3-1
cdr3_aa: CASSPGGHTGELFF
cdr3_nt: TGTGCCAGCAGCCCCGGAGGACACACCGGGGAGCTGTTTTTT

d_call: NA
clone_size: NA
j_call: TRBJ2-6
v_call: TRBV6-5
cdr3_aa: CASSYLRGSGANVLTF
cdr3_nt: TGTGCCAGCAGTTACCTCCGAGGTTCTGGGGCCAACGTCCTGACTTTC

d_call: NA
clone_size: many
j_call: TRBJ2-1
v_call: TRBV24-1
cdr3_aa: CATSVTTDPGIGNEQFF
cdr3_nt: TGTGCCACCAGTGTCACCACGGATCCCGGAATTGGTAATGAGCAGTTCTTC

d_call: TRBD2
clone_size: few
j_call: TRBJ2-1
v_call: TRBV15
cdr3_aa: CATSRGGLAFNEQFF
cdr3_nt: TGTGCCACCAGCAGGGGGGGACTAGCGTTCAATGAGCAGTTCTTC

d_call: NA
clone_size: NA
j_call: TRBJ2-5
v_call: TRBV20-1
cdr3_aa: CSASPSRTIETQYF
cdr3_nt: TGCAGTGCTAGTCCCTCTCGCACTATAGAGACCCAGTACTTC

d_call: NA
clone_size: few
j_call: TRBJ1-2
v_call: TRBV29-1
cdr3_aa: CSVETGGSNYGYTF
cdr3_nt: TGCAGCGTTGAAACAGGTGGATCTAACTATGGCTACACCTTC

d_call: NA
clone_size: NA
j_call: TRBJ2-1
v_call: TRBV7-8
cdr3_aa: CASSLTYGDNNEQFF
cdr3_nt: TGTGCCAGCAGCTTAACTTACGGTGATAACAATGAGCAGTTCTTC

d_call: TRBD1
clone_size: NA
j_call: TRBJ1-2
v_call: TRBV29-1
cdr3_aa: CSVEADRAAGYTF
cdr3_nt: TGCAGCGTTGAAGCCGACAGGGCTGCCGGCTACACCTTC

d_call: NA
clone_size: many
j_call: TRBJ1-1
v_call: TRBV20-1
cdr3_aa: CSASFPPRGAFF
cdr3_nt: TGCAGTGCTAGTTTCCCCCCCAGGGGAGCTTTCTTT

d_call: NA
clone_size: NA
j_call: TRBJ2-5
v_call: TRBV6-2/TRBV6-3
cdr3_aa: CASRPSWLLQETQYF
cdr3_nt: TGTGCCAGCAGACCCTCCTGGCTCCTCCAAGAGACCCAGTACTTC

d_call: NA
clone_size: few
j_call: TRBJ1-1
v_call: TRBV12-3/TRBV12-4
cdr3_aa: CASCWEAGTEAFF
cdr3_nt: TGTGCCAGCTGCTGGGAGGCTGGGACTGAAGCTTTCTTT

d_call: NA
clone_size: NA
j_call: TRBJ2-2
v_call: TRBV18
cdr3_aa: CASSPGSTGELFF
cdr3_nt: TGTGCCAGCTCACCAGGGTCCACCGGGGAGCTGTTTTTT

d_call: NA
clone_size: NA
j_call: TRBJ1-2
v_call: TRBV4-1
cdr3_aa: CASSQGPRTHGDGYTF
cdr3_nt: TGCGCCAGCAGCCAGGGCCCCCGGACCCACGGAGACGGCTACACCTTC

d_call: NA
clone_size: NA
j_call: TRBJ1-1
v_call: TRBV29-1
cdr3_aa: CSVESLGGTEAFF
cdr3_nt: TGCAGCGTTGAATCCCTCGGGGGGACTGAAGCTTTCTTT

d_call: NA
clone_size: NA
j_call: TRBJ2-1
v_call: TRBV5-6
cdr3_aa: CASSPLTGNSYNEQFF
cdr3_nt: TGTGCCAGCAGCCCTCTCACAGGCAACTCCTACAATGAGCAGTTCTTC

d_call: NA
clone_size: NA
j_call: TRBJ2-7
v_call: TRBV28
cdr3_aa: CASSLRGAFNSYEQYF
cdr3_nt: TGTGCCAGCAGTTTACGAGGGGCGTTCAATTCCTACGAGCAGTACTTC

d_call: TRBD1
clone_size: few
j_call: TRBJ2-2
v_call: TRBV12-3/TRBV12-4
cdr3_aa: CASSPGGGGTGELFF
cdr3_nt: TGTGCCAGCAGTCCAGGGGGCGGCGGCACCGGGGAGCTGTTTTTT

d_call: TRBD1
clone_size: few
j_call: TRBJ1-1
v_call: TRBV20-1
cdr3_aa: CSAGGRGTANTEAFF
cdr3_nt: TGCAGTGCCGGGGGGCGCGGGACAGCGAACACTGAAGCTTTCTTT

d_call: NA
clone_size: once
j_call: TRBJ1-6
v_call: TRBV9
cdr3_aa: CASSVVDAFNSPLHF
cdr3_nt: TGTGCCAGCAGCGTAGTTGACGCGTTTAATTCACCCCTCCACTTT

d_call: NA
clone_size: NA
j_call: TRBJ2-5
v_call: TRBV15
cdr3_aa: CATSRGRAEAAGGETQYF
cdr3_nt: TGTGCCACCAGCAGAGGTCGAGCGGAGGCCGCTGGGGGAGAGACCCAGTACTTC

d_call: TRBD2
clone_size: NA
j_call: TRBJ2-1
v_call: TRBV5-1
cdr3_aa: CASSLDGGGLSYNEQFF
cdr3_nt: TGCGCCAGCAGCCTGGATGGGGGGGGTCTGTCCTACAATGAGCAGTTCTTC

d_call: TRBD2
clone_size: NA
j_call: TRBJ2-5
v_call: TRBV2
cdr3_aa: CASRTSGGVETQYF
cdr3_nt: TGTGCCAGCAGAACTAGCGGCGGTGTTGAGACCCAGTACTTC

d_call: TRBD1
clone_size: many
j_call: TRBJ1-1
v_call: TRBV29-1
cdr3_aa: CSVEERGGGSQAFF
cdr3_nt: TGCAGCGTTGAAGAAAGGGGAGGGGGCTCTCAAGCTTTCTTT

d_call: NA
clone_size: NA
j_call: TRBJ1-1
v_call: TRBV18
cdr3_aa: CASSRGRETEAFF
cdr3_nt: TGTGCCAGCTCACGGGGGAGGGAAACTGAAGCTTTCTTT